The clone carrying this T cell receptor (beta chain) was detected a few times. Antigen unknown. Per germline, CDR1 GTSNPN and CDR2 SVGIG (reference sequence). The V and J ends lost 4 bases and 6 bases respectively, with 15 bases between them. CDR3 length: 14 residues. Only one heparinised blood draw was taken per donor, and its volume averaged around 100 mL. As every portion of the isolated RNA was reverse transcribed, the sequencing read expressed TCRB transcripts. The read count averaged approximately 4 million across naive, central memory and regulatory T cell samples. Some clones are missing from TCRdb's copy, which holds only in-frame ones; the method was immunoSEQ multiplex PCR. The sample has some 170,000 clones; roughly 59% are singletons. The record originates from a study of beta chain features in type 1 diabetes. Overall study results and limits: Among all four CD4+ subsets, Type 1 diabetes patients had TCRB CDR3s that were moderately but significantly shorter. Across patients, naive, central memory and Treg TCRB repertoires exhibited apparently greater similarity than was observed across healthy donors.

The chain carries TRBV30 and TRBJ2-2; possible D gene TRBD1, 5 bases. The source of this sequence is a man aged 30 to 39 with type 1 diabetes. Sequenced sample: naive CD4+ T cells from blood. The CDR3 region has the DNA TGTGCCTGGAAACTCGACAGCCGGCCCGGGGAGCTGTTTTTT. Protein sequence: CAWKLDSRPGELFF.